This T cell receptor (beta chain) stems from a study of control samples from healthy donors and cancer patients. The CDR3 totals 14 residues. Deletions cut 0 bases from V and 1 base from J, with 4 bases between. CDR1 and CDR2 from the germline V gene are SQVTM and ANQGSEA. Measured with immunoSEQ multiplex PCR; TCRdb has only the in-frame clones, and not every one. The table has under 300,000 clones, approximately 80% seen once. The sequence derives from a woman between 55 and 75 years old with lung cancer. Sample: PBMCs. The chain couples TRBV29-1 to TRBJ2-6, with D hard to call. CDR3 DNA sequence: TGCAGCGTTGAAGAAGGGTCTGGGGCCAACGTCCTGACTTTC. It yields the protein CSVEEGSGANVLTF. Full variable domain (remainder filled in from reference TRBV29-1 and TRBJ2-6): SAVISQKPSRDICQRGTSLTIQCQVDSQVTMMFWYRQQPGQSLTLIATANQGSEATYESGFVIDKFPISRPNLTFSTLTVSNMSPEDSSIYLCSVEEGSGANVLTFGAGSRLTVL.